This TCR beta chain was documented in a study of OX40 agonist ivuxolimab in advanced cancers. The data were produced by immunoSEQ multiplex PCR, yet TCRdb's version contains in-frame clones alone and is incomplete. The repertoire holds some 44,000 clones, with 85% to 90% as singletons. Germline-derived CDR1 and CDR2 are SGHVS and FQNEAQ. Trimming pared 2 bases from V and 8 bases from J, leaving 13 bases between. There are 14 residues in the CDR3. The starting material was CD4+ or CD8+ T cells sorted from blood, obtained in a trial of the OX40 agonist ivuxolimab. The receptor comes from an adult with an advanced solid tumor such as melanoma, head and neck, liver or kidney cancer. The rearrangement joins TRBV7-8 to TRBJ2-4; weak D call: TRBD2 (6 bases). As DNA, the CDR3 is TGTGCCAGCAGCTTAAATCAAGGCGGGGACATTCAGTACTTC. As protein: CASSLNQGGDIQYF.